This T cell receptor beta chain was captured by sequencing in a study of T-cell reconstitution after alpha-beta-depleted transplantation in children. Many counts were recorded for this clonotype. As yet, its antigen is unknown. Unique molecular identifiers were incorporated during preparation of the TCRbeta library. TCRdb processed the PCR reads anew with MiXCR; each CDR3 protein has one entry. The sample holds 700,000 or so distinct CDR3 sequences; about an eighth are singletons and the top ten take 0.79%. Trimming took 4 bases from V and 3 from J; bases not matched to a gene: 5. The CDR3 covers 15 residues. Germline lookup yields CDR1 SGHRS and CDR2 YFSETQ. Study conclusions and caveats: Newly made T cells mostly supplied T-cell counts and diversity one year after transplant. There were some patients whose high TCRbeta diversity at day 60 came from surviving recipient T cells and thymic progenitors. Reported findings indicate that, about two months after transplant, alpha-beta T cells came from several hundred expanded clones, which were derived from non-depleted graft cells.

Material: PBMCs, obtained before TCRalphabeta/CD19-depleted stem cell transplant. The receptor was isolated from a girl aged 2 to 10 with congenital amegakaryocytic thrombocytopenia, due to receive a stem cell transplant. This chain uses TRBV5-1 with TRBJ2-1, with 9 bases identical to TRBD2. The CDR3 loop reads CASSGAGGFYNEQFF. The CDR3 DNA is TGCGCCAGCAGCGGGGCGGGAGGGTTCTACAATGAGCAGTTCTTC.